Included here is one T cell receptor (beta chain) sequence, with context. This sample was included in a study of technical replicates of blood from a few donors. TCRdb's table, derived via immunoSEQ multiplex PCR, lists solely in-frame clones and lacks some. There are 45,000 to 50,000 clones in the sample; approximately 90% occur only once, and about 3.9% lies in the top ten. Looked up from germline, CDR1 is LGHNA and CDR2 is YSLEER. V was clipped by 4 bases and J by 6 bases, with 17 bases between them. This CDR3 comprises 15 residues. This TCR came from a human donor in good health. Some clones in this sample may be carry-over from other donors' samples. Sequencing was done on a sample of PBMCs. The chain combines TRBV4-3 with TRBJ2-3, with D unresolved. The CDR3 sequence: CASSPEYAPMDTQYF. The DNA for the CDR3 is TGCGCCAGCAGCCCGGAGTACGCCCCAATGGATACGCAGTATTTT.